These 11 T cell receptor beta chains share one sample of origin, sequenced in a study of tumor-infiltrating lymphocytes in primary liver carcinoma. Reverse transcription of 450 to 500 ng total RNA with a constant-region primer produced TCR beta cDNA. Libraries for TCR beta were built through three nested multiplex PCR rounds, which together made up a slightly modified ARM-PCR procedure. Forward primers for TRBV1-TRBV30 and a C-beta reverse primer served the first two PCR rounds, at around 9 cycles each. One entry per CDR3 protein results from TCRdb running MiXCR on the multiplex PCR reads. The sample contains more than 95,000 distinct CDR3 sequences, around 64% of which appear only once. Between roughly 17 and 31 mg of unsorted bulk tissue served as the source from which RNA and DNA were co-extracted. The sequenced material came from liver tumor tissue from sampling region 3. Described subset: tumor region T3, left-lateral pole. Source of these receptors: an older woman with primary liver carcinoma and hepatitis B virus infection.

A remark on this clonotype: The junction departs from the called germline gene at one end, perhaps through a read error. V and J are TRBV12-3 or TRBV12-4 and TRBJ2-1, with TRBD2 matching 8 bases. The length of the CDR3 is 18 residues. CDR3 sequence: CASSLEAGPRLAYIEQSF. Written as DNA, the CDR3 is TGTGCCAGCAGTTTAGAGGCAGGGCCGAGACTAGCGTACATTGAGCAGTCCTTC.

The chain has TRBV7-2 and TRBJ2-1; the D gene is possibly TRBD2 (5 bases). Germline CDR1 SGHTA, CDR2 FQGNSA. V shed 5 bases and J shed 8 bases, with 19 bases lying between them. The CDR3 consists of 15 residues. The CDR3 loop reads CASSLRVGDNDEQFF. The CDR3 region has the DNA TGTGCCAGCAGCCTAAGGGTCGGGGATAACGATGAGCAGTTCTTC.

Comment on this clonotype: The junction and the germline gene differ at one end; a read error may be behind it. This chain connects TRBV11-2 to TRBJ2-1; TRBD1 matches 7 bases. Germline CDR1 SGHAT, CDR2 FQNNGV. The CDR3 is 17 residues long. The CDR3 spells CAGSLRPGQRFYNEQFF. CDR3 nucleotide sequence: TGTGCCGGCAGCTTACGACCGGGACAGAGATTCTATAATGAACAGTTCTTC.

This clonotype was detected only a few times. V usage is TRBV2 and J usage is TRBJ1-6; 11 positions match TRBD1. V shed 8 bases and J 8 bases; nucleotides not matched to a gene: 8. This CDR3 region has 15 residues. Germline V lookup: CDR1 SNHLY, CDR2 FYNNEI. The CDR3 loop is CASSRDRGFYSPLHF. DNA for the CDR3: TGTGCCAGCTCCCGGGACAGGGGGTTTTATTCACCCCTCCACTTT.

Regarding this clonotype: At one end, the junction sequence differs from germline, possibly due to a read error. The J gene is TRBJ2-1, the V gene TRBV11-2, with D perhaps given as TRBD1 or TRBD2 (5 bases each). The CDR3 runs to 14 residues. Germline loops: CDR1 SGHAT, CDR2 FQNNGV. The CDR3 DNA sequence: TGTGCCGGCAGCTTACAGGTTACGGGGAATGAGCAGTTCTTC. Translated: CAGSLQVTGNEQFF.

In the case of this clonotype: This could be a read error, since a much larger clone is one nucleotide away. The chain recombines TRBV29-1 with TRBJ2-1, with 11 bases lining up with TRBD2. Trimming removed 4 bases from V and 6 bases from J; junction bases left unmatched: 5. Germline loops: CDR1 SQVTM, CDR2 ANQGSEA. The length of the CDR3 is 14 residues. The CDR3: CSVVVSGRANEQFF. Written as DNA, the CDR3 is TGCAGCGTTGTGGTTAGCGGGAGGGCCAATGAGCAGTTCTTC.

Remarks on this clonotype: No conserved phenylalanine or tryptophan ends this CDR3, so it is likely a read error. The chain has TRBV5-1 and TRBJ1-1; D gene unclear. The CDR3 is 14 amino acids. Per the germline V gene, CDR1 is SGHRS and CDR2 is YFSETQ. The DNA of the CDR3 is TGCGCCAACAGCTTTGACAACCGGAACACTGAAGCTTTCCTT. It translates to CANSFDNRNTEAFL.

The chain links TRBV5-1 to TRBJ2-1; D not certain. V gave up 4 bases and J gave up 8 bases, with 13 bases separating them. In germline, CDR1 is SGHRS, CDR2 YFSETQ. This CDR3 is built from 13 residues. The CDR3 is CASSPLGCDEQFF. CDR3 coding DNA: TGCGCCAGCAGCCCATTAGGGTGCGATGAGCAGTTCTTC.

On this clonotype: A junction boundary mismatches the germline segment, possibly from a read error. The chain joins TRBV7-9 to TRBJ1-2; D gene uncertain. CDR3 length equals 10 residues. CDR1 SEHNR and CDR2 FQNEAQ come from the germline V gene (reference sequence). DNA for the CDR3: TGTGCCAGCAGCCTCCTTAGAGGACCCTTC. It specifies CASSLLRGPF.

About this clonotype: One end of the junction is discordant with germline, which a read error may explain. This chain joins TRBV11-2 and TRBJ2-6; D is uncertain. This CDR3 comprises 14 residues. Germline CDR1 reads SGHAT; CDR2 reads FQNNGV. The chain's CDR3 is CTSSLQTGANVLTF. The CDR3 bases are TGTACCAGCAGCTTGCAGACTGGGGCCAACGTCCTGACTTTC.

This clonotype was detected many times. The chain uses TRBV10-2 and TRBJ2-5; tentative D call: TRBD2 (6 bases). The CDR3 consists of 14 residues. Trimming stripped 7 bases from V and 0 bases from J, with 12 bases between. CDR1 and CDR2 (germline): WSHSY, SAAADI. The CDR3 DNA follows: TGCGCCAGCATGGGACGGGAGTACCAAGAGACCCAGTACTTC. Translation: CASMGREYQETQYF.